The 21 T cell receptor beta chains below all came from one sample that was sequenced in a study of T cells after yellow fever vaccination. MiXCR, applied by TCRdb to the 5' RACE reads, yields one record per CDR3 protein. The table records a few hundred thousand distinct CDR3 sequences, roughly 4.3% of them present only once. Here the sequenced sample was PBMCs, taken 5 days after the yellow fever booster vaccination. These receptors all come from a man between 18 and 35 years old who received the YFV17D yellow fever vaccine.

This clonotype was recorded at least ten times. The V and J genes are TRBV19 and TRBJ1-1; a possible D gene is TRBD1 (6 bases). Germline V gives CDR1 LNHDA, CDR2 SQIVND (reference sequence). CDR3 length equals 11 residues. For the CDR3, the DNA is TGTGCAGCACAGGGCTACACTGAAGCTTTCTTT. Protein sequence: CAAQGYTEAFF.

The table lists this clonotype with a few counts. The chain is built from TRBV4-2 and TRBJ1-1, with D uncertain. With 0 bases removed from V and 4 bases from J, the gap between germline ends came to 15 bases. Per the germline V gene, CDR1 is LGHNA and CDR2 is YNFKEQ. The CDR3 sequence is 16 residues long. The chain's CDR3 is CASSQDRYRAPTEAFF. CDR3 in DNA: TGTGCCAGCAGCCAAGACCGTTACCGGGCCCCCACTGAAGCTTTCTTT.

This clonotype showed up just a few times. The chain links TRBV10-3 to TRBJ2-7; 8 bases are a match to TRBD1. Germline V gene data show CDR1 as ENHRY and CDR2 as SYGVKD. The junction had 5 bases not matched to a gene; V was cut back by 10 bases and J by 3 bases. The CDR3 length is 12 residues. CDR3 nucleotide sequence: TGTGCCACCGGACAGGGTTTCTACGAGCAGTACGTC. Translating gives CATGQGFYEQYV.

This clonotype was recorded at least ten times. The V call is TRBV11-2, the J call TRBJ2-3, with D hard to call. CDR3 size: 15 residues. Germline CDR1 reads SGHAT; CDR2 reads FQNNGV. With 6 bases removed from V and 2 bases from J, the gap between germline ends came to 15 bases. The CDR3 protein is CASSSSGVYTDTQYF. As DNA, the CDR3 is TGTGCCAGCAGTTCCTCTGGGGTTTACACAGATACGCAGTATTTT.

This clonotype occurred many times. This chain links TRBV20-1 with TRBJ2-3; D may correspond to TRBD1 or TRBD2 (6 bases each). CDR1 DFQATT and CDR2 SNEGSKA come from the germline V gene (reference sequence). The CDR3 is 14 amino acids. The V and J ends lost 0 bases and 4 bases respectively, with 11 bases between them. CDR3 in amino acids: CSARDLRGADTQYF. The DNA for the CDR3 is TGCAGTGCTAGAGATCTGAGGGGGGCAGATACGCAGTATTTT.

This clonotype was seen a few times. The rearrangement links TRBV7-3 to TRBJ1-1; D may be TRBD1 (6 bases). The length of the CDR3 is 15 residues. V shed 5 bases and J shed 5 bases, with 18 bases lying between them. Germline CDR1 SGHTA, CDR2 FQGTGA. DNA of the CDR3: TGTGCCAGCAGCCTCGGCGCGGGGGGGCGAACTGAAGCTTTCTTT. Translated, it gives CASSLGAGGRTEAFF.

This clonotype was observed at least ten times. CDR3 in DNA: TGTGCCAGCAGTCCCCAGAGCTTGAAGACCCAGTACTTC. Amino acid sequence: CASSPQSLKTQYF. The gene calls are TRBV28 and TRBJ2-5; no definite D call. CDR1 is MDHEN, CDR2 SYDVKM, per germline. The CDR3 extends over 13 amino acids. Trimming stripped 5 bases from V and 6 bases from J, with 13 bases between.

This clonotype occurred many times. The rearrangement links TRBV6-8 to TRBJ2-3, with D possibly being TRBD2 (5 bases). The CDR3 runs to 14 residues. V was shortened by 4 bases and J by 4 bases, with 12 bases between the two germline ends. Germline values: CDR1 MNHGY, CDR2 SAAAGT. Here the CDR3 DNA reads TGTGCCAGCAGTTCGTCCGGGGTAGCAGATACGCAGTATTTT. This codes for CASSSSGVADTQYF.

The CDR3 spells CASRATSGETQYF. The DNA for the CDR3 is TGTGCCAGCAGAGCGACTAGCGGAGAGACCCAGTACTTC. The chain carries TRBV2 and TRBJ2-5; 9 bases match TRBD2. This CDR3 has 13 amino acids. Germline loops: CDR1 SNHLY, CDR2 FYNNEI. Trimming took 6 bases from V and 4 from J; bases not matched to a gene: 3.

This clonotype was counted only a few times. CDR3 sequence (DNA): TGTGCCAGCAGGGGACTAGCGGGGCGGATCAATGAGCAGTTCTTC. Encoded protein: CASRGLAGRINEQFF. The V call is TRBV7-2, the J call TRBJ2-1, with 13 bases aligning to TRBD2. V dropped 6 bases and J dropped 6; count of bases not matched to a gene: 5. Germline V gene data show CDR1 as SGHTA and CDR2 as FQGNSA. The CDR3 spans 15 residues.

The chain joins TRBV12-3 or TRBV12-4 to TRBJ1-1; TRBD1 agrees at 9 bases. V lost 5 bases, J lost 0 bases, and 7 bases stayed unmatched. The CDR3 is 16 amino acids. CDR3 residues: CASSPWTGALNTEAFF. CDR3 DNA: TGTGCCAGCAGTCCCTGGACAGGGGCCCTGAACACTGAAGCTTTCTTT.

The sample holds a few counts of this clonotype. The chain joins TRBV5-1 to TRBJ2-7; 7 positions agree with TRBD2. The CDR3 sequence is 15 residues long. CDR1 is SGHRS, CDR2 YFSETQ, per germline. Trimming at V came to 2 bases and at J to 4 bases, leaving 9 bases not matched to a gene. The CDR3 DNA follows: TGCGCCAGCAGCTTCGGGATAGCGGGTTCTTACGAGCAGTACGTC. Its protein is CASSFGIAGSYEQYV.

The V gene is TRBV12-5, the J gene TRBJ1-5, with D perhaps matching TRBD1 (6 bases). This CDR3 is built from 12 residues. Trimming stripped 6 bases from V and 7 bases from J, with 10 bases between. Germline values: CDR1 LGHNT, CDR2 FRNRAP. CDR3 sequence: CASGRGGQPQHF. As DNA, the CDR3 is TGTGCTAGTGGGAGGGGGGGACAGCCCCAGCATTTT.

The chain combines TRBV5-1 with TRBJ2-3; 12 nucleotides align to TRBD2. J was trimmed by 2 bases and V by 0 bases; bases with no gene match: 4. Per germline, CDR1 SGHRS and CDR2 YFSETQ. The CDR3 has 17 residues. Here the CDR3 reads CASSLGTSGTFTDTQYF. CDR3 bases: TGCGCCAGCAGCTTGGGGACTAGCGGGACTTTCACAGATACGCAGTATTTT. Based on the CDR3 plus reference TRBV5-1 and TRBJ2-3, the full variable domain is KAGVTQTPRYLIKTRGQQVTLSCSPISGHRSVSWYQQTPGQGLQFLFEYFSETQRNKGNFPGRFSGRQFSNSRSEMNVSTLELGDSALYLCASSLGTSGTFTDTQYFGPGTRLTVL.

Here the CDR3 DNA reads TGTGCCAGCATGAGACAGGGAACCTATAATTCACCCCTCCACTTT. Amino acids: CASMRQGTYNSPLHF. V and J are TRBV25-1 and TRBJ1-6, with 7 bases lining up with TRBD1. In germline, CDR1 is MGHDK, CDR2 SYGVNS. With V trimmed by 7 bases and J by 2 bases, 5 bases remained unmatched. The CDR3 covers 15 residues.

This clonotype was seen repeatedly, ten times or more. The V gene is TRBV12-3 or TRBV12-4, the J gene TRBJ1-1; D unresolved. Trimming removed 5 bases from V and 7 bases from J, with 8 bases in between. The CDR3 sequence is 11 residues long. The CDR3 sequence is CASSAYNEAFF. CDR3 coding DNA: TGTGCCAGCAGTGCCTATAATGAAGCTTTCTTT.

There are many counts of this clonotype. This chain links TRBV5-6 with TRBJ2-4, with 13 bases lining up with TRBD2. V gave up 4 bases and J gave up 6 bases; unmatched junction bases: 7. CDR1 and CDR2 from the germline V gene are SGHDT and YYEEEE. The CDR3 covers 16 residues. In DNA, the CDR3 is TGTGCCAGCAGCGATACTAGCGGGGGGGCGGTAAACATTCAGTACTTC. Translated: CASSDTSGGAVNIQYF.

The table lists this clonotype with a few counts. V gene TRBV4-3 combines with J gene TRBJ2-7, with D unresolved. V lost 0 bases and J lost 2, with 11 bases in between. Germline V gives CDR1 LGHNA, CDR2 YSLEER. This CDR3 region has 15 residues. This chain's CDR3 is CASSQDFSTTYEQYF. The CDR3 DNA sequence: TGCGCCAGCAGCCAAGATTTCTCAACGACCTACGAGCAGTACTTC.

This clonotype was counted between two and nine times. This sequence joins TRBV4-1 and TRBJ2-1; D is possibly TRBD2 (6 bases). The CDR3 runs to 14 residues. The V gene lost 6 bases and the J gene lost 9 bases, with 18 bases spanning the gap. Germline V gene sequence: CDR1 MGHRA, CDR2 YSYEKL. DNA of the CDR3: TGCGCCAGCAGGGTGACTGGCGGGGCGGGTGAGCAGTTCTTC. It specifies CASRVTGGAGEQFF.

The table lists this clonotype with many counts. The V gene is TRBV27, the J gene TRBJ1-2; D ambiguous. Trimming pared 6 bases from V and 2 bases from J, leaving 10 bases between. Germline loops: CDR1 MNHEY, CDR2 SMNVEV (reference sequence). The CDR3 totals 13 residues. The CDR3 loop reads CASSLTGNYGYTF. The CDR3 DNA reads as TGTGCCAGCAGCCTGACGGGAAACTATGGCTACACCTTC.

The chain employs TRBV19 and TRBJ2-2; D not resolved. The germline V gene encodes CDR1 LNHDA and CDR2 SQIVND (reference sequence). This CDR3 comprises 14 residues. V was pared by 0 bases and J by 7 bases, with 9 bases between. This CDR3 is CASSIDHDLGELFF. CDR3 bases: TGTGCCAGTAGTATAGATCACGACCTCGGGGAGCTGTTTTTT. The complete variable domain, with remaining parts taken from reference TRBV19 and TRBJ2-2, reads DGGITQSPKYLFRKEGQNVTLSCEQNLNHDAMYWYRQDPGQGLRLIYYSQIVNDFQKGDIAEGYSVSREKKESFPLTVTSAQKNPTAFYLCASSIDHDLGELFFGEGSRLTVL.